This T cell receptor (beta chain) is drawn from a study of blood T cell repertoires in COVID-19. Sequenced by immunoSEQ multiplex PCR; TCRdb stores in-frame clones only, minus some. Among about 160,000 clones, 65% to 90% were seen once, and the ten largest hold approximately 7%. V was shortened by 4 bases and J by 4 bases, with 10 bases between the two germline ends. Germline CDR1 and CDR2: GTSNPN and SVGIG (reference sequence). The CDR3 contains 13 residues. Source material: peripheral blood. The receptor comes from a woman in her forties with COVID-19, enrolled during active disease. The chain couples TRBV30 to TRBJ1-4; D gene unclear. The CDR3 bases are TGTGCCTGGAATGCACAGTATAATGAAAAACTGTTTTTT. It specifies CAWNAQYNEKLFF. Looking up the rest from reference TRBV30 and TRBJ1-4 gives the full variable domain: SQTIHQWPATLVQPVGSPLSLECTVEGTSNPNLYWYRQAAGRGLQLLFYSVGIGQISSEVPQNLSASRPQDRQFILSSKKLLLSDSGFYLCAWNAQYNEKLFFGSGTQLSVL.